The rows below give T cell receptor beta chains drawn from one sample of a study of cytomegalovirus exposure and HLA in healthy donors. Libraries were prepared by immunoSEQ multiplex PCR; TCRdb keeps only in-frame clonotypes and omits some of them. The sample contains 150,000 to 200,000 clones, roughly 88% of which appear only once. Sequencing was done on a sample of PBMCs. All receptors derive from a man aged 50-60 years in good health and CMV-seropositive. Both conserved end residues are part of each CDR3. A D gene is named only where the DNA matches it firmly. The size entry is marked missing in some rows and otherwise reads once, few, many or a size class.

j_call d_call v_call clone_size cdr3_aa cdr3_nt
TRBJ1-1 . TRBV4-2 . CASSQAHREGTEAFF TGTGCCAGCAGCCAAGCGCACAGGGAGGGCACTGAAGCTTTCTTT
TRBJ2-1 TRBD2 TRBV29-1 few CSVLAGVYYNEQFF TGCAGCGTTCTAGCGGGAGTATACTACAATGAGCAGTTCTTC
TRBJ1-2 . TRBV20-1 . CSAAQGNYTF TGCAGTGCCGCACAGGGAAACTACACCTTC
TRBJ1-2 . TRBV4-1 . CASSQEFGALNGYTF TGCGCCAGCAGCCAAGAATTTGGAGCCTTGAATGGCTACACCTTC
TRBJ2-3 . TRBV15 . CATSPGQHVSTDTQYF TGTGCCACCAGCCCCGGACAGCATGTGAGCACAGATACGCAGTATTTT
TRBJ2-7 TRBD1 TRBV25-1 . CASSDSGTGYYEQYF TGTGCCAGCAGTGATTCGGGGACAGGCTACTACGAGCAGTACTTC
TRBJ2-5 TRBD1 TRBV4-1 . CASSQDLGGLGETQYF TGCGCCAGCAGCCAAGATCTAGGGGGCCTGGGAGAGACCCAGTACTTC
TRBJ1-2 . TRBV14 . CASSPQGYGYGYTF TGTGCCAGCAGCCCCCAGGGGTACGGCTATGGCTACACCTTC
TRBJ1-6 . TRBV6-5 . CASSYSPSSYNSPLHF TGTGCCAGCAGTTACTCCCCGAGCTCCTATAATTCACCCCTCCACTTT
TRBJ1-5 . TRBV27 . CASSFSGNGYQPQHF TGTGCCAGCAGTTTCTCGGGAAATGGCTATCAGCCCCAGCATTTT
TRBJ2-1 TRBD2 TRBV10-1 . CASSESGLAADNEQFF TGCGCCAGCAGTGAGTCGGGACTAGCGGCGGACAATGAGCAGTTCTTC
TRBJ1-1 . TRBV7-6 few CASSSYTTEAFF TGTGCCAGCAGCTCGTACACCACTGAAGCTTTCTTT
TRBJ1-2 . TRBV19 few CASFIPDTNYGYTF TGTGCCTCCTTTATCCCGGACACCAACTATGGCTACACCTTC
TRBJ1-6 . TRBV7-6 few CASSLEVRGTNSPLHF TGTGCCAGCAGCTTAGAAGTGAGGGGGACCAATTCACCCCTCCACTTT
TRBJ2-2 TRBD2 TRBV19 . CASKFVAGITLNTGELFF TGTGCCAGTAAATTTGTAGCGGGGATAACCCTGAACACCGGGGAGCTGTTTTTT
TRBJ1-4 . TRBV2 . CASSKRGLGTNEKLFF TGTGCCAGCAGTAAAAGGGGGTTAGGGACTAATGAAAAACTGTTTTTT
TRBJ1-5 . TRBV7-6 . CASSLGSGPSNQPQHF TGTGCCAGCAGCTTAGGTTCGGGTCCTAGCAATCAGCCCCAGCATTTT
TRBJ2-7 . TRBV7-3 . CASSLRTPEQYF TGTGCCAGCAGCTTGAGGACTCCCGAGCAGTACTTC